The rows below give T cell receptor beta chains drawn from one sample of a study of OX40 agonist ivuxolimab in advanced cancers. Sequenced by immunoSEQ multiplex PCR; TCRdb stores in-frame clones only, minus some. The table shows fewer than 80,000 clones, with about 91% occurring only once. Sequencing used CD4+ or CD8+ T cells sorted from blood, obtained in a trial of the OX40 agonist ivuxolimab. Source of these receptors: an adult with an advanced solid tumor such as melanoma, head and neck, liver or kidney cancer. CDR3s include the opening cysteine and the closing phenylalanine or tryptophan. Each record gives: CDR3 protein, CDR3 DNA, V gene, D gene, clone size, J gene. The D gene is left open where the match is weak. The size field is filled for only some rows; it gives once, few, many or a size class.

CASSIGTLGAFF	TGTGCCAGTAGTATCGGGACTCTCGGGGCTTTCTTT	TRBV19	.	.	TRBJ1-1
CASSPEVSNNSPLHF	TGTGCCAGCAGTCCGGAAGTTAGCAATAATTCACCCCTCCACTTT	TRBV13	.	.	TRBJ1-6
CASSLQGFYEQYF	TGTGCCAGCAGCCTACAGGGGTTCTACGAGCAGTACTTC	TRBV27	TRBD1	.	TRBJ2-7
CASSRLTGGNPNEQFF	TGCGCCAGCAGCCGCCTGACAGGGGGAAACCCCAATGAGCAGTTCTTC	TRBV4-1	TRBD1	.	TRBJ2-1
CASSSDSWRNYGYTF	TGTGCCAGCAGCTCGGACAGCTGGCGGAACTATGGCTACACCTTC	TRBV7-8	.	.	TRBJ1-2
CASSDLQGRFGELFF	TGTGCCAGCAGTGACCTACAGGGGCGCTTCGGGGAGCTGTTTTTT	TRBV6-1	TRBD1	few	TRBJ2-2
CAIQLGIGYTF	TGTGCCATCCAGCTGGGGATTGGCTACACCTTC	TRBV10-3	.	.	TRBJ1-2
CATSRSGSNEQYF	TGTGCCACCAGCAGATCCGGGTCCAACGAGCAGTACTTC	TRBV15	.	.	TRBJ2-7
CASSLDYQPQHF	TGTGCCAGCAGCTTGGATTATCAGCCCCAGCATTTT	TRBV7-9	.	few	TRBJ1-5
CASRYRAPQSETQYF	TGTGCCAGCAGATATAGAGCCCCACAATCAGAGACCCAGTACTTC	TRBV6-5	.	.	TRBJ2-5
CASSVSGSYNEQFF	TGTGCCAGCAGCGTTAGCGGGTCTTACAATGAGCAGTTCTTC	TRBV7-8	TRBD2	.	TRBJ2-1
CASSGQGSTGELFF	TGTGCCAGCAGCGGGCAGGGTAGCACCGGGGAGCTGTTTTTT	TRBV13	.	.	TRBJ2-2
CASSENYEQYF	TGTGCCAGCAGTGAGAACTACGAGCAGTACTTC	TRBV6-1	.	.	TRBJ2-7
CASSSSVNEQFF	TGTGCCAGCAGTTCCTCGGTGAATGAGCAGTTCTTC	TRBV27	.	.	TRBJ2-1
CASSLTPRRLAGGEQFF	TGTGCCAGCAGCTTAACCCCTCGGAGACTAGCGGGAGGAGAGCAGTTCTTC	TRBV7-3	TRBD2	.	TRBJ2-1
CASSERGGTYEQYF	TGTGCCAGCAGCGAGAGGGGGGGTACCTACGAGCAGTACTTC	TRBV13	.	.	TRBJ2-7
CASSFDRGNEQYF	TGTGCCAGCAGCTTCGACAGGGGAAACGAGCAGTACTTC	TRBV7-2	TRBD1	.	TRBJ2-7
CAWSVGGTEAFF	TGTGCCTGGAGTGTAGGCGGAACTGAAGCTTTCTTT	TRBV30	.	.	TRBJ1-1
CASSAGGGPSYEQYF	TGTGCCAGTAGTGCAGGGGGCGGTCCCTCCTACGAGCAGTACTTC	TRBV19	TRBD1	.	TRBJ2-7
CASSLTSSYEQYF	TGTGCCAGCAGCTTAACTAGTTCCTACGAGCAGTACTTC	TRBV7-2	.	.	TRBJ2-7
CASSLASRNTEAFF	TGTGCCAGCAGCTTAGCGAGCAGGAACACTGAAGCTTTCTTT	TRBV7-9	.	.	TRBJ1-1
CASRTGLAGSDTQYF	TGTGCCAGCAGGACGGGACTAGCGGGGTCAGATACGCAGTATTTT	TRBV27	TRBD2	.	TRBJ2-3
CAWSVGRWENSPLHF	TGTGCCTGGAGTGTCGGGCGGTGGGAGAATTCACCCCTCCACTTT	TRBV30	.	.	TRBJ1-6